The 19 T cell receptor beta chains below all came from one sample that was sequenced in a study of blood T cells in healthy people across ages. Sample-barcoded 5' priming and a J-beta primer mix drove a second PCR of 7 to 11 cycles. One entry per CDR3 protein, called by TCRdb with MiXCR from the 5' RACE reads. The sample has roughly 680,000 distinct CDR3 sequences, approximately 52% seen once. The sample consisted of blood. The receptors stem from a woman of 80 years or more in good health.

The rearrangement links TRBV9 to TRBJ2-3; TRBD1 matches 8 bases. Germline CDR1 is SGDLS and CDR2 is YYNGEE. CDR3 length equals 17 residues. V lost 3 bases, J lost 9 bases, and 18 bases stayed unmatched. The CDR3 DNA reads as TGTGCCAGCAGCGCAGGACAGGGATGGGACCTTTTTGACACGCAGTATTTT. Translation: CASSAGQGWDLFDTQYF. Based on the CDR3 plus reference TRBV9 and TRBJ2-3, the full variable domain is DSGVTQTPKHLITATGQRVTLRCSPRSGDLSVYWYQQSLDQGLQFLIQYYNGEERAKGNILERFSAQQFPDLHSELNLSSLELGDSALYFCASSAGQGWDLFDTQYFGPGTRLTVL.

This clonotype has more than one count but fewer than ten. The chain links TRBV7-9 to TRBJ1-5; D is unresolved. The CDR3 runs to 12 residues. Trimming shortened V by 1 base and J by 7 bases, and 5 bases separated the two germline ends. Germline CDR1 is SEHNR and CDR2 is FQNEAQ (reference sequence). The CDR3 loop reads CASSLERQPQHF. The CDR3 DNA reads TGTGCCAGCAGCTTAGAGAGGCAGCCCCAGCATTTT.

The sample holds one count of this clonotype. A much larger clonotype is one base distant, so this may be a read error. V and J are TRBV5-1 and TRBJ2-1, with 10 positions matching TRBD2. The J call is doubtful: the DNA matches TRBJ2-7 better. Per germline, CDR1 SGHRS and CDR2 YFSETQ. There are 16 residues in the CDR3. The chain's CDR3 is CASNRIPLAGDNEQYF. The CDR3 nucleotides are TGCGCCAGCAATAGGATCCCGCTAGCGGGAGACAATGAGCAGTACTTC.

This clonotype was counted at least ten times. This chain connects TRBV6-6 to TRBJ1-2; the D gene is possibly TRBD1 (5 bases). Germline CDR1 MNHNY, CDR2 SVGAGI (reference sequence). Trimming cost V 5 bases and J 8 bases, with 18 bases left between them. The CDR3 spans 14 residues. CDR3 residues: CASSPDRRAQGYTF. In DNA form, the CDR3 reads TGTGCCAGCAGTCCCGACAGAAGGGCGCAAGGCTACACCTTC.

Only a few counts were recorded for this clonotype. The rearrangement links TRBV2 to TRBJ2-2, with D unresolved. This CDR3 has 13 amino acids. CDR1 and CDR2 (germline): SNHLY, FYNNEI. V lost 6 bases, J lost 2 bases, and 7 bases lay in between. DNA of the CDR3: TGTGCCAGCAGACAGTTAAACACCGGGGAGCTGTTTTTT. Its protein product is CASRQLNTGELFF. The full variable domain, its missing parts supplied by reference TRBV2 and TRBJ2-2, is EPEVTQTPSHQVTQMGQEVILRCVPISNHLYFYWYRQILGQKVEFLVSFYNNEISEKSEIFDDQFSVERPDGSNFTLKIRSTKLEDSAMYFCASRQLNTGELFFGEGSRLTVL.

This clonotype turned up a few times. This chain uses TRBV1 with TRBJ1-2; TRBD1 reflects the table's D call only, with no check against the DNA. TRBV1 is reported as a pseudogene. This CDR3 comprises 18 residues. Here the CDR3 DNA reads TGCACCAGCAGCCAAGATAACACAGGGGATAAGGTTAACTATGGCTACACCTTC. Translating it yields CTSSQDNTGDKVNYGYTF.

The chain links TRBV20-1 to TRBJ1-2, with TRBD1 identical over 7 bases. The CDR3 totals 16 residues. J lost 1 base, V lost 2 bases, and 10 bases had no gene match. From germline, CDR1 is DFQATT and CDR2 SNEGSKA (reference sequence). The CDR3 region has the DNA TGCAGTGCTAGATCAGGGGGTGGGGACTTTAACTATGGCTACACCTTC. Its protein product is CSARSGGGDFNYGYTF.

V usage is TRBV19 and J usage is TRBJ2-3, with D possibly being TRBD1 (5 bases). V was pared by 6 bases and J by 0 bases, with 16 bases between. Germline CDR1 and CDR2: LNHDA and SQIVND (reference sequence). CDR3 size: 16 residues. The CDR3 nucleotides are TGTGCCAGTAGCATCCTTTGGGGCATGAGCACAGATACGCAGTATTTT. Its translation is CASSILWGMSTDTQYF.

About this clonotype: This sequence may be a read error, since a much larger clone differs from it by one base. The chain recombines TRBV7-2 with TRBJ2-7; no clear D. CDR1 and CDR2 (germline): SGHTA, FQGNSA. The length of the CDR3 is 14 residues. Trimming left V 8 bases short and J 7 bases short, with 21 bases between. The CDR3 loop is CASVPGGSYNEQYF. The CDR3 coding sequence is TGTGCCAGCGTTCCTGGTGGAAGTTACAATGAGCAGTACTTC.

This chain joins TRBV11-1 and TRBJ2-1, with D unclear. The CDR3 contains 15 residues. Germline V gene data show CDR1 as SGHAT and CDR2 as FQDESV (reference sequence). With 1 base removed from V and 0 bases from J, the gap between germline ends came to 7 bases. The CDR3 region is CASSLGFSSYNEQFF. The DNA of the CDR3 is TGTGCCAGCAGCTTAGGATTTAGCTCCTACAATGAGCAGTTCTTC.

About this clonotype: One end of the junction fails to match germline, which may point to a read error. V is TRBV7-2 and J is TRBJ2-1; the D gene could be TRBD1 or TRBD2 (5 bases each). Germline-derived CDR1 and CDR2 are SGHTA and FQGNSA. The CDR3 runs to 12 residues. CDR3 sequence: CASSFPGPEQFF. As DNA, the CDR3 is TGTGCCAGTAGCTTCCCGGGACCCGAGCAGTTCTTC.

Of note for this clonotype: A read error is possible here, since a much larger clone lies one base away. The gene calls are TRBV20-1 and TRBJ2-1, with D perhaps matching TRBD1 (6 bases). The closer fit of TRBJ2-7 to the DNA end suggests the J call may be wrong. CDR1 and CDR2 from the germline V gene are DFQATT and SNEGSKA (reference sequence). The CDR3 has 17 amino acids. The CDR3 is CSASRQGWSGSYNEQYF. CDR3 nucleotides: TGCAGTGCTAGCAGGCAGGGGTGGTCGGGCAGCTACAATGAGCAGTACTTC.

The sample holds many counts of this clonotype. The chain recombines TRBV6-5 with TRBJ2-1; TRBD2 is a possible D gene (6 bases). Trimming took off 2 bases at V and 1 base at J, with 9 bases between the two ends. This CDR3 contains 15 residues. The germline gives CDR1 MNHEY, CDR2 SVGAGI. CDR3 in DNA: TGTGCCAGCAGTTACGGTGGGACTTCCTACAATGAGCAGTTCTTC. Its protein product is CASSYGGTSYNEQFF.

The rearrangement joins TRBV5-1 to TRBJ2-1; the D is unclear. The germline CDR1 and CDR2 sequences are SGHRS and YFSETQ. Trimming cost V 0 bases and J 12 bases, with 13 bases left between them. This CDR3 spans 13 amino acids. DNA of the CDR3: TGCGCCAGCAGCTTGGAGGGCTCCCTAAGGCAGTTCTTC. Its protein is CASSLEGSLRQFF.

This clonotype was observed a single time. The CDR3 region has the DNA TGTGCCAGCAGTGAGGATGTGGCTAATGAAAAACTGTTTTTT. This codes for CASSEDVANEKLFF. The chain links TRBV12-3 or TRBV12-4 to TRBJ1-4; unclear D gene. V was clipped by 5 bases and J by 3 bases, with 10 bases between them. The CDR3 is made up of 14 amino acids.

The genes are TRBV30 and TRBJ1-6, with D tentatively TRBD1 (6 bases). Germline assignment: CDR1 GTSNPN and CDR2 SVGIG (reference sequence). CDR3 length: 14 amino acids. The V end lost 0 bases, the J end lost 8 bases, and 11 bases lay between the germline ends. The CDR3: CAWSVRQEDSPLHF. The CDR3 coding sequence is TGTGCCTGGAGTGTGAGACAGGAGGATTCACCCCTCCACTTT.

Notes on this clonotype: A much larger clone lies a single base off, so this may be a read error. V and J are TRBV14 and TRBJ2-5; perhaps D is TRBD1 or TRBD2 (5 bases each). The CDR3 consists of 13 residues. CDR1 and CDR2 from the germline V gene are SGHDN and FVKESK. V lost 7 bases, J lost 11 bases, and 20 bases lay in between. CDR3 in DNA: TGTGCCAGCACCCCGGGGCCGGGGAATGAGCAGTACTTC. The encoded protein is CASTPGPGNEQYF.

The J gene is TRBJ2-3, the V gene TRBV20-1, with 14 bases identical to TRBD2. The CDR3 consists of 17 residues. From germline, CDR1 is DFQATT and CDR2 SNEGSKA (reference sequence). V lost 4 bases to trimming and J lost 5 bases; unmatched junction nucleotides: 11. The CDR3 region has the DNA TGCAGTGCTAAAAACACCGGGACTAGCGGGAGTAGAGATACGCAGTATTTT. It encodes CSAKNTGTSGSRDTQYF.

This clonotype was seen a single time. The chain carries TRBV11-2 and TRBJ2-7; 7 nucleotides match TRBD1. This CDR3 is 14 amino acids long. Germline CDR1 SGHAT, CDR2 FQNNGV. V trimming: 11 bases; J trimming: 7 bases; junction bases outside the gene matches: 17. The CDR3 reads CAGRFRDRYNEQYF. As DNA, the CDR3 is TGTGCCGGCCGATTCCGGGACAGATACAATGAGCAGTACTTC.